These 23 T cell receptor beta chains originate from one sample sequenced in a study of Graves' ophthalmopathy and Graves' hyperthyroidism. Transcripts of RNA were the source for amplifying TCR beta CDR3 regions. Following a first-round RT-PCR that used HTBI primers, a second-round multiplex PCR was carried out. TCRdb called the multiplex PCR reads again in MiXCR, with one record for every CDR3 protein. Of more than 300,000 distinct CDR3 sequences in the sample, just over 15% are singletons; the top ten hold about 7%. What was sequenced was peripheral blood. All receptors come from a woman under 30 with stable Graves' hyperthyroidism.

In its sample, this clonotype was seen many times. This rearrangement joins TRBV2 to TRBJ1-2; D is uncertain. V gave up 6 bases and J gave up 8 bases, with 10 bases separating them. The CDR3 consists of 11 residues. Germline V CDR1 and CDR2: SNHLY, FYNNEI. Here the CDR3 reads CASRGPRGYTF. Written as DNA, the CDR3 is TGTGCCAGCAGGGGCCCACGGGGCTACACCTTC.

This clonotype has at least ten counts. The chain has TRBV27 and TRBJ2-5; 10 positions agree with TRBD2. V dropped 6 bases and J dropped 5; count of bases not matched to a gene: 9. Germline V gene lookup returns CDR1 MNHEY and CDR2 SMNVEV (reference sequence). The CDR3 is 15 amino acids. The CDR3 nucleotides are TGTGCCAGCAGAAAGTCAGCGGGGGGGCAGGAGACCCAGTACTTC. Translating it yields CASRKSAGGQETQYF.

This sequence joins TRBV6-1 and TRBJ2-5; possible D gene TRBD2, 6 bases. The V gene's germline CDR1 is MNHNS and CDR2 SASEGT. The CDR3 length is 14 residues. The V and J ends lost 5 bases and 6 bases respectively, with 16 bases between them. The CDR3 spells CASSRDSGGKTQYF. DNA for the CDR3: TGTGCCAGCAGTAGGGATAGCGGAGGGAAGACCCAGTACTTC.

This clonotype was picked up many times. The rearrangement links TRBV25-1 to TRBJ1-1, with D possibly being TRBD1 (5 bases). Trimming left V 7 bases short and J 0 bases short, with 9 bases between. Germline CDR1 is MGHDK and CDR2 is SYGVNS. This CDR3 region has 13 residues. The chain's CDR3 is CASMTDLNTEAFF. The CDR3 nucleotides read TGTGCCAGCATGACAGACCTGAACACTGAAGCTTTCTTT.

This clonotype was counted ten times or more. The chain links TRBV2 to TRBJ2-2; D uncertain. This CDR3 contains 14 residues. The V and J ends lost 3 bases and 5 bases respectively, with 10 bases between them. Looked up from germline, CDR1 is SNHLY and CDR2 is FYNNEI. The CDR3 spells CASSDHQATGELFF. In nucleotides, the CDR3 is TGTGCCAGCAGTGACCATCAGGCAACCGGGGAGCTGTTTTTT.

V gene TRBV12-3 or TRBV12-4 combines with J gene TRBJ2-7; D may be TRBD2 (5 bases). This CDR3 is 14 amino acids long. Deletions cut 4 bases from V and 6 bases from J, with 16 bases between. The DNA of the CDR3 is TGTGCCAGCAGTTCCCCCAGGCGAGGGCTCGAGCAGTACTTC. It codes for CASSSPRRGLEQYF.

The V gene is TRBV7-9, the J gene TRBJ1-1, with 7 bases that match TRBD1. Germline trimming cut 5 bases from V and 1 base from J; bases unmatched to any gene: 4. Germline lookup yields CDR1 SEHNR and CDR2 FQNEAQ (reference sequence). The CDR3 extends over 14 amino acids. CDR3 bases: TGTGCCAGCAGCCGAAGGACAGGGAACACTGAAGCTTTCTTT. Its protein is CASSRRTGNTEAFF.

This clonotype has only a few counts. The rearrangement uses TRBV29-1 and TRBJ2-5; 7 bases are shared with TRBD1. Per the germline V gene, CDR1 is SQVTM and CDR2 is ANQGSEA. J was trimmed by 7 bases and V by 6 bases; bases with no gene match: 8. The CDR3 extends over 12 amino acids. This CDR3 reads CSVVTGLGTQYF. The CDR3 DNA reads TGCAGCGTCGTGACAGGGTTGGGGACCCAGTACTTC.

Comments on this clonotype: A read error may explain this, as a much larger clone is one base away. Likely a read error: the CDR3 ends without its conserved phenylalanine or tryptophan. This chain joins TRBV9 and TRBJ2-7; TRBD1 is a possible D gene (6 bases). CDR3 size: 15 residues. Trimming removed 0 bases from V and 5 bases from J, with 15 bases in between. Germline V gives CDR1 SGDLS, CDR2 YYNGEE. The CDR3 region is CASSVAGGEINEQYL. The CDR3 nucleotides are TGTGCCAGCAGCGTAGCTGGGGGCGAAATTAACGAGCAGTACCTC.

This clonotype was counted ten times or more. This chain links TRBV6-2 or TRBV6-3 with TRBJ2-2, with 8 bases fitting TRBD2. Germline V gene lookup returns CDR1 MNHEY and CDR2 SVGEGT. The CDR3 length is 18 residues. V was pared by 5 bases and J by 0 bases, with 11 bases of the junction left unmatched. CDR3 sequence: CASSPGGGGTANTGELFF. Written as DNA, the CDR3 is TGTGCCAGCAGTCCGGGGGGCGGGGGGACCGCGAACACCGGGGAGCTGTTTTTT.

This clonotype was counted ten times or more. This chain connects TRBV4-1 to TRBJ2-7; 11 positions agree with TRBD2. This CDR3 has 17 amino acids. The junction had 5 bases not matched to a gene; V was cut back by 1 base and J by 0 bases. The germline V gene encodes CDR1 MGHRA and CDR2 YSYEKL. The CDR3 spells CASSQGGLADSSYEQYF. CDR3 bases: TGCGCCAGCAGCCAAGGGGGACTAGCGGATAGCTCCTACGAGCAGTACTTC.

The gene calls are TRBV24-1 and TRBJ2-7; D may be TRBD1 (5 bases). The CDR3 is made up of 13 amino acids. V lost 9 bases, J lost 5 bases, and 16 bases lay in between. Germline V gene lookup returns CDR1 KGHDR and CDR2 SFDVKD. The chain's CDR3 is CATAEAGLNEQYF. Written as DNA, the CDR3 is TGTGCCACCGCTGAGGCAGGGCTCAACGAGCAGTACTTC.

This clonotype was observed many times. V gene TRBV12-3 or TRBV12-4 combines with J gene TRBJ2-7; no clear D gene. V was clipped by 6 bases and J by 6 bases, with 9 bases between them. There are 11 residues in the CDR3. This CDR3 is CASRLQGEQYF. CDR3 in DNA: TGTGCCAGCAGACTCCAAGGCGAGCAGTACTTC.

The chain combines TRBV6-2 or TRBV6-3 with TRBJ1-1; 7 nucleotides agree with TRBD1. The CDR3 totals 15 residues. Germline CDR1 MNHEY, CDR2 SVGEGT. V trimming: 7 bases; J trimming: 0 bases; junction bases outside the gene matches: 8. CDR3 region: CASNRGGTLNTEAFF. In DNA form, the CDR3 reads TGTGCCAGCAACCGAGGGGGCACTTTGAACACTGAAGCTTTCTTT.

The rearrangement links TRBV6-1 to TRBJ1-3, with D possibly matching TRBD1 (6 bases). The V end lost 9 bases, the J end lost 6 bases, and 18 bases lay between the germline ends. Germline CDR1 MNHNS, CDR2 SASEGT. This CDR3 is built from 14 residues. In DNA, the CDR3 is TGTGCCAGGTCTAATGGGGGACAACTAAACACCATATATTTT. It is translated as CARSNGGQLNTIYF.

This clonotype was seen only a few times. A single base separates this from a much larger clone, so it may be a read error. The chain has TRBV14 and TRBJ1-2; possibly TRBD1 for D (5 bases). Per the germline V gene, CDR1 is SGHDN and CDR2 is FVKESK. The CDR3 is 13 amino acids. Written as DNA, the CDR3 is TGTCCCAGCAGCCAAGTTGACAGCCGGGGCTACACCTTC. Residues: CPSSQVDSRGYTF.

This clonotype has a count of ten or more. This chain connects TRBV6-5 to TRBJ1-5; no firm D call. The CDR3 has 15 amino acids. Germline values: CDR1 MNHEY, CDR2 SVGAGI. Trimming cost V 0 bases and J 6 bases, with 12 bases left between them. The CDR3 sequence is CASSYSPTGSQPQHF. In DNA form, the CDR3 reads TGTGCCAGCAGTTACTCGCCTACGGGAAGTCAGCCCCAGCATTTT.

This clonotype was seen ten or more times. Here the CDR3 DNA reads TGTGCCAGCAGGCAAGGAAACTCCTACGAGCAGTACTTC. This encodes CASRQGNSYEQYF. The chain has TRBV12-3 or TRBV12-4 and TRBJ2-7; no clear D gene. This CDR3 spans 13 amino acids. Trimming took off 6 bases at V and 0 bases at J, with 9 bases between the two ends.

Regarding this clonotype: Being one base from a much bigger clone, this may be a read error. The V gene is TRBV6-1, the J gene TRBJ1-2, with a tentative D call TRBD1 (5 bases). The germline CDR1 and CDR2 sequences are MNHNS and SASEGT. The CDR3 is made up of 11 amino acids. CDR3 sequence (DNA): TGTGCCATCGCCCCCGGGGGTGGCTTCACCTTC. Translated, it gives CAIAPGGGFTF.

This clonotype was seen many times. The genes are TRBV7-2 and TRBJ2-5; possibly TRBD1 or TRBD2 for D (5 bases each). The germline V gene has CDR1 SGHTA and CDR2 FQGNSA. V was cut by 0 bases and J by 6 bases, with 17 bases left in between. The CDR3 loop spans 16 amino acids. The CDR3 protein is CASSLAGTIQEKTQYF. The CDR3 nucleotides are TGTGCCAGCAGCTTAGCCGGGACCATCCAAGAAAAGACCCAGTACTTC.

This clonotype was observed many times. The V and J genes are TRBV29-1 and TRBJ2-7, with D perhaps assigned TRBD1 or TRBD2 (5 bases each). Germline-derived CDR1 and CDR2 are SQVTM and ANQGSEA. The V end was cut by 4 bases, the J end by 0 bases, with 7 bases between. There are 12 residues in the CDR3. The DNA for the CDR3 is TGCAGCGTTGGGGACGGCTCCTACGAGCAGTACTTC. Encoded protein: CSVGDGSYEQYF.

This clonotype was recorded at least ten times. CDR3: CASSLASGLNYGYTF. CDR3 bases: TGCGCCAGCAGCCTCGCGTCAGGACTAAACTATGGCTACACCTTC. The chain couples TRBV4-1 to TRBJ1-2; the D is unclear. Germline V gene lookup returns CDR1 MGHRA and CDR2 YSYEKL. Trimming cost V 4 bases and J 2 bases, with 14 bases left between them. CDR3 length: 15 amino acids.

There are many counts of this clonotype. CDR3 DNA: TGTGCCAGCAGACAGGGTTCCACTGAAGCTTTCTTT. Its translation: CASRQGSTEAFF. This chain links TRBV6-1 with TRBJ1-1; TRBD1 is a possible D gene (6 bases). Trimming shortened V by 6 bases and J by 4 bases, and 9 bases separated the two germline ends. The CDR3 is 12 amino acids. The germline gives CDR1 MNHNS, CDR2 SASEGT.